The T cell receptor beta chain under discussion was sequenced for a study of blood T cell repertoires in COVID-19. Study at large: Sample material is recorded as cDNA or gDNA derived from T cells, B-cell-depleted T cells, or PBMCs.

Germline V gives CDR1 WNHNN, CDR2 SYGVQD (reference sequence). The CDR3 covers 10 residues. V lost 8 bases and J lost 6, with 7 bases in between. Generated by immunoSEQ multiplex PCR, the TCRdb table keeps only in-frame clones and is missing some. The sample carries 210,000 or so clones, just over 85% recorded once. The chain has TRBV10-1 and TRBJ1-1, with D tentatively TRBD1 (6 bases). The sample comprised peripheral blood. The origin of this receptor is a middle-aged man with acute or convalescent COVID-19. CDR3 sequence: CASGQSEAFF. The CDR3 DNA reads TGCGCCAGCGGACAGTCTGAAGCTTTCTTT.